These T cell receptor beta chains were read from a single sample in a study of blood T cell repertoires in COVID-19. Assay: immunoSEQ multiplex PCR; the TCRdb copy retains only in-frame clones and omits some. The sample holds more than 200,000 clones, 70% to 90% seen once. The sequenced material came from PBMCs or T cells enriched from blood (not recorded which). All receptors come from a man aged 25 to 45 with acute COVID-19. The CDR3 runs from the conserved cysteine through the conserved F or W. The order of the fields is CDR3 protein, CDR3 DNA, D gene, V gene, clone size, J gene. The D gene is left open where the match is weak. Not every row has a clone size; where given, it reads once, few, many or a size class.

CDR3aa: CASSLQGNPYEQYF
CDR3nt: TGTGCCAGCAGTTTACAGGGGAATCCCTACGAGCAGTACTTC
d_gene: NA
v_gene: TRBV27
abundance: NA
j_gene: TRBJ2-7

CDR3aa: CASSQVGLGPQETQYF
CDR3nt: TGTGCCAGCAGCCAGGTTGGGCTGGGGCCACAAGAGACCCAGTACTTC
d_gene: NA
v_gene: TRBV11-2
abundance: NA
j_gene: TRBJ2-5

CDR3aa: CASSRTGYGYTF
CDR3nt: TGTGCCAGCAGCAGGACAGGGTACGGCTACACCTTC
d_gene: TRBD1
v_gene: TRBV3-1/TRBV3-2
abundance: NA
j_gene: TRBJ1-2

CDR3aa: CASSRSGTDTQYF
CDR3nt: TGTGCCAGCAGTCGTAGCGGCACAGATACGCAGTATTTT
d_gene: NA
v_gene: TRBV12-3/TRBV12-4
abundance: NA
j_gene: TRBJ2-3

CDR3aa: CASSFDRGPLSGANVLTF
CDR3nt: TGTGCCAGCAGCTTCGACAGGGGACCCCTCTCTGGGGCCAACGTCCTGACTTTC
d_gene: TRBD1
v_gene: TRBV11-2
abundance: NA
j_gene: TRBJ2-6

CDR3aa: CASSVAIGGGETQYF
CDR3nt: TGTGCCAGCAGCGTAGCGATCGGGGGAGGGGAGACCCAGTACTTC
d_gene: TRBD2
v_gene: TRBV9
abundance: NA
j_gene: TRBJ2-5

CDR3aa: CASSEVIAGGGEQFF
CDR3nt: TGTGCCAGCAGTGAGGTGATAGCGGGGGGTGGAGAGCAGTTCTTC
d_gene: TRBD2
v_gene: TRBV6-4
abundance: few
j_gene: TRBJ2-1

CDR3aa: CASSLGTAAVSSYNSPLHF
CDR3nt: TGTGCCAGCAGCTTAGGTACCGCGGCGGTGAGCTCCTATAATTCACCCCTCCACTTT
d_gene: NA
v_gene: TRBV11-2
abundance: NA
j_gene: TRBJ1-6

CDR3aa: CASSLDLGTLNTEAFF
CDR3nt: TGTGCCAGCAGCTTAGATCTCGGGACATTGAACACTGAAGCTTTCTTT
d_gene: NA
v_gene: TRBV7-2
abundance: once
j_gene: TRBJ1-1

CDR3aa: CASSIDQLASSYNSPLHF
CDR3nt: TGTGCCAGTAGTATAGATCAACTTGCGAGCTCCTATAATTCACCCCTCCACTTT
d_gene: NA
v_gene: TRBV19
abundance: NA
j_gene: TRBJ1-6

CDR3aa: CASSLYAPSGTTDTQYF
CDR3nt: TGTGCCAGCAGCTTATATGCCCCTAGCGGGACCACAGATACGCAGTATTTT
d_gene: TRBD2
v_gene: TRBV7-6
abundance: NA
j_gene: TRBJ2-3

CDR3aa: CSVDVRGAAYNEQFF
CDR3nt: TGCAGCGTTGATGTCAGGGGTGCAGCCTACAATGAGCAGTTCTTC
d_gene: NA
v_gene: TRBV29-1
abundance: NA
j_gene: TRBJ2-1

CDR3aa: CASSLSQSTEAFF
CDR3nt: TGTGCCAGCAGCTTAAGTCAATCCACTGAAGCTTTCTTT
d_gene: NA
v_gene: TRBV7-3
abundance: NA
j_gene: TRBJ1-1

CDR3aa: CASSPRGTGGAGELFF
CDR3nt: TGTGCCAGTAGTCCCCGCGGGACAGGGGGGGCCGGGGAGCTGTTTTTT
d_gene: TRBD1
v_gene: TRBV19
abundance: few
j_gene: TRBJ2-2

CDR3aa: CASSQDGLAGGWETQYF
CDR3nt: TGCGCCAGCAGCCAAGACGGACTAGCGGGGGGGTGGGAGACCCAGTACTTC
d_gene: TRBD2
v_gene: TRBV4-1
abundance: NA
j_gene: TRBJ2-5

CDR3aa: CASSLSGGAYNEQFF
CDR3nt: TGTGCCAGCAGCCTGAGCGGGGGGGCCTACAATGAGCAGTTCTTC
d_gene: TRBD2
v_gene: TRBV27
abundance: many
j_gene: TRBJ2-1

CDR3aa: CAIRLSGGNFVDTQYF
CDR3nt: TGTGCCATCAGGTTAAGCGGGGGGAACTTTGTAGATACGCAGTATTTT
d_gene: TRBD2
v_gene: TRBV10-3
abundance: NA
j_gene: TRBJ2-3

CDR3aa: CASSPRDRGSYGYTF
CDR3nt: TGTGCCAGCAGCCCCCGGGACAGGGGAAGCTATGGCTACACCTTC
d_gene: TRBD1
v_gene: TRBV4-2
abundance: NA
j_gene: TRBJ1-2

CDR3aa: CATPRYTF
CDR3nt: TGTGCCACCCCTCGCTACACCTTC
d_gene: NA
v_gene: TRBV7-3
abundance: NA
j_gene: TRBJ1-2

CDR3aa: CASSQTGNQPQHF
CDR3nt: TGTGCCAGCAGCCAGACAGGGAATCAGCCCCAGCATTTT
d_gene: TRBD1
v_gene: TRBV2
abundance: NA
j_gene: TRBJ1-5

CDR3aa: CASSAIPGDNYEQYF
CDR3nt: TGCGCCAGCAGCGCCATTCCGGGGGATAATTACGAGCAGTACTTC
d_gene: NA
v_gene: TRBV5-1
abundance: NA
j_gene: TRBJ2-7

CDR3aa: CASSIDRGLARTDTQYF
CDR3nt: TGTGCCAGTAGTATAGATCGAGGACTAGCGCGAACAGATACGCAGTATTTT
d_gene: TRBD2
v_gene: TRBV19
abundance: NA
j_gene: TRBJ2-3

CDR3aa: CASRPGSSGGYEQYF
CDR3nt: TGTGCAAGTCGCCCAGGGTCTAGCGGGGGGTACGAGCAGTACTTC
d_gene: NA
v_gene: TRBV12-2
abundance: NA
j_gene: TRBJ2-7

CDR3aa: CASSFHRGWTDTQYF
CDR3nt: TGTGCCAGCAGTTTCCACAGGGGGTGGACAGATACGCAGTATTTT
d_gene: TRBD1
v_gene: TRBV6-5
abundance: NA
j_gene: TRBJ2-3

CDR3aa: CASSVEGVYNSPLHF
CDR3nt: TGTGCCAGCAGCGTAGAAGGGGTCTATAATTCACCCCTCCACTTT
d_gene: NA
v_gene: TRBV9
abundance: NA
j_gene: TRBJ1-6

CDR3aa: CASSEAALAGGSDTQYF
CDR3nt: TGTGCCAGCAGTGAAGCGGCGCTAGCGGGGGGATCAGATACGCAGTATTTT
d_gene: TRBD2
v_gene: TRBV6-1
abundance: NA
j_gene: TRBJ2-3

CDR3aa: CATSQTGLATDTQYF
CDR3nt: TGTGCCACCAGCCAAACCGGACTAGCAACAGATACGCAGTATTTT
d_gene: TRBD2
v_gene: TRBV24-1
abundance: NA
j_gene: TRBJ2-3

CDR3aa: CASSLDRVTEAFF
CDR3nt: TGTGCCAGCAGCTTGGACAGGGTGACTGAAGCTTTCTTT
d_gene: NA
v_gene: TRBV5-5
abundance: few
j_gene: TRBJ1-1

CDR3aa: CASSPVVNIQYF
CDR3nt: TGTGCCAGCAGCCCCGTCGTAAACATTCAGTACTTC
d_gene: NA
v_gene: TRBV11-2
abundance: NA
j_gene: TRBJ2-4

CDR3aa: CASSVGLAQNEQFF
CDR3nt: TGTGCCAGCAGCGTGGGGCTAGCGCAAAATGAGCAGTTCTTC
d_gene: NA
v_gene: TRBV9
abundance: NA
j_gene: TRBJ2-1

CDR3aa: CASLGGGPAYEQYF
CDR3nt: TGTGCCAGCCTTGGGGGAGGGCCAGCCTACGAGCAGTACTTC
d_gene: TRBD2
v_gene: TRBV25-1
abundance: NA
j_gene: TRBJ2-7

CDR3aa: CASSLGQTYNSPLHF
CDR3nt: TGTGCCAGCAGCTTGGGACAGACTTATAATTCACCCCTCCACTTT
d_gene: NA
v_gene: TRBV5-4
abundance: NA
j_gene: TRBJ1-6

CDR3aa: CASSLLREDNQPQHF
CDR3nt: TGTGCCAGCAGCCTGCTTCGGGAGGACAATCAGCCCCAGCATTTT
d_gene: NA
v_gene: TRBV5-6
abundance: once
j_gene: TRBJ1-5

CDR3aa: CARSPPEQGRSDYGYTF
CDR3nt: TGTGCCAGAAGCCCACCAGAACAGGGAAGGTCCGACTATGGCTACACCTTC
d_gene: NA
v_gene: TRBV5-3
abundance: NA
j_gene: TRBJ1-2

CDR3aa: CASSSGQEPNTEAFF
CDR3nt: TGTGCCAGCAGCTCCGGACAGGAGCCGAACACTGAAGCTTTCTTT
d_gene: TRBD1
v_gene: TRBV7-6
abundance: NA
j_gene: TRBJ1-1

CDR3aa: CASSLDYASDTQYF
CDR3nt: TGTGCCAGCAGCTTGGACTACGCCTCAGATACGCAGTATTTT
d_gene: NA
v_gene: TRBV5-4
abundance: NA
j_gene: TRBJ2-3

CDR3aa: CASSRTGANVLTF
CDR3nt: TGTGCCAGCAGCCGTACAGGGGCCAACGTCCTGACTTTC
d_gene: NA
v_gene: TRBV27
abundance: NA
j_gene: TRBJ2-6

CDR3aa: CASSPNAGTANTEAFF
CDR3nt: TGCGCCAGCAGCCCCAACGCCGGGACAGCAAACACTGAAGCTTTCTTT
d_gene: TRBD1
v_gene: TRBV5-1
abundance: NA
j_gene: TRBJ1-1

CDR3aa: CSVTTGFGYGYTF
CDR3nt: TGCAGCGTAACAACAGGGTTTGGATATGGCTACACCTTC
d_gene: NA
v_gene: TRBV29-1
abundance: NA
j_gene: TRBJ1-2

CDR3aa: CASSQTRDTDTQYF
CDR3nt: TGTGCCAGCAGCCAAACTAGGGACACAGATACGCAGTATTTT
d_gene: NA
v_gene: TRBV5-4
abundance: NA
j_gene: TRBJ2-3